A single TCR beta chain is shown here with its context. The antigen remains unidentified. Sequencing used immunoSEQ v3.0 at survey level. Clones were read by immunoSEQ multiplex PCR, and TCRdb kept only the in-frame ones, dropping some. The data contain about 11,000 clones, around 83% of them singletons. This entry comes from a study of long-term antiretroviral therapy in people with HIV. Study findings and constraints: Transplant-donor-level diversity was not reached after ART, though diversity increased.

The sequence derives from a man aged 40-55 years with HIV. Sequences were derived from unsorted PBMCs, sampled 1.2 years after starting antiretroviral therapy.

The CDR3 nucleotides read TGTGCCAGCAGCTTGGGTGAAAAACTGTTTTTT. Residues: CASSLGEKLFF. V and J are TRBV11-3 and TRBJ1-4; D is unresolved. This CDR3 is 11 amino acids long. Germline V gene sequence: CDR1 SGHNT, CDR2 YENEEA. Trimming left V 3 bases short and J 7 bases short, with 3 bases between.